This T cell receptor beta chain was documented in a study of blood T cell repertoires in COVID-19. Overall study context: Italy, Spain and the United States were the sources of the convalescent and acute COVID-19 samples.

V was clipped by 3 bases and J by 7 bases, with 12 bases between them. The CDR3 loop spans 14 amino acids. Per the authors' pipeline: Estimated nucleated cell counts came from reference gene primer amplification. Method: immunoSEQ multiplex PCR; TCRdb's copy keeps in-frame clones and lacks some. V, J and clone size derive from that table, while D and trimming were established from the DNA sequence. This sample has some 120,000 clones, with approximately 82% found just once. Sequenced sample: peripheral blood. The sequence was obtained from an elderly man with active or convalescent COVID-19. The rearrangement joins TRBV23-1 to TRBJ1-4; tentatively, D is TRBD1 (5 bases). Being an ORF, TRBV23-1 has a function that is uncertain. CDR3 protein: CASSQGDWGEKLFF. The CDR3 coding sequence is TGCGCCAGCAGTCAGGGGGACTGGGGTGAAAAACTGTTTTTT.